The 8 T cell receptor beta chains given below trace back to one sample, sequenced in a study of cytomegalovirus exposure and HLA in healthy donors. Vbeta (60) and Jbeta (13) primers were used in the PCR. The protocol was immunoSEQ multiplex PCR, while the TCRdb copy is restricted to in-frame clones and leaves out a portion. The repertoire consists of 270,000 or so clones, with 80% to 90% occurring once and the leading ten covering about 4%. Sequencing was done on a sample of PBMCs. All receptors derive from a man in his forties or fifties in good health and CMV-seropositive.

The rearrangement uses TRBV7-6 and TRBJ2-7, with 8 positions matching TRBD1. This CDR3 contains 15 residues. The germline V gene encodes CDR1 SGHVS and CDR2 FNYEAQ. Losses at the gene ends were 1 base for V and 0 bases for J; bases not matched to a gene: 2. For the CDR3, the DNA is TGTGCCAGCAGCTTAGGGACAGGGCTCTCCTACGAGCAGTACTTC. This gives the protein CASSLGTGLSYEQYF.

This chain joins TRBV7-8 and TRBJ2-3, with 7 bases aligning to TRBD1. The V and J ends lost 1 base and 6 bases, in that order; junction bases with no gene match: 4. The CDR3 covers 14 residues. CDR1 SGHVS and CDR2 FQNEAQ come from the germline V gene. CDR3 DNA: TGTGCCAGCAGCTTAGGCAGGGGGTTGGATACGCAGTATTTT. Translating gives CASSLGRGLDTQYF. Full variable domain (remainder filled in from reference TRBV7-8 and TRBJ2-3): GAGVSQSPRYKVAKRGQDVALRCDPISGHVSLFWYQQALGQGPEFLTYFQNEAQLDKSGLPSDRFFAERPEGSVSTLKIQRTQQEDSAVYLCASSLGRGLDTQYFGPGTRLTVL.

DNA of the CDR3: TGTGCCAGCAGCTTAAGCGACAGGGGGTCGCATGGCTACACCTTC. As protein: CASSLSDRGSHGYTF. J is TRBJ1-2 and V is TRBV7-2; 9 bases align to TRBD1. The CDR3 is 15 amino acids. Germline loops: CDR1 SGHTA, CDR2 FQGNSA. The V gene end was trimmed by 2 bases and the J gene end by 6 bases; junction bases not matched to a gene: 7.

The chain joins TRBV21-1 to TRBJ2-7; the DNA was not compared with TRBD2, the D call given in the table. TRBV21-1 is described as a pseudogene. This CDR3 region has 16 residues. The CDR3 nucleotides are TGTGCCAGCAGCAAACCCACTAGCGGGAGAGACTACGAGCAGTACTTC. Encoded protein: CASSKPTSGRDYEQYF.

The chain is built from TRBV9 and TRBJ2-1; a possible D gene is TRBD2 (5 bases). Germline CDR1 reads SGDLS; CDR2 reads YYNGEE. V shed 0 bases and J shed 5 bases, with 12 bases lying between them. The CDR3 loop spans 15 amino acids. The CDR3 DNA reads TGTGCCAGCAGCGTAGGTGGGAGAGCCGACAATGAGCAGTTCTTC. As protein: CASSVGGRADNEQFF.

J is TRBJ2-5 and V is TRBV5-6; 12 bases agree with TRBD2. The germline V gene encodes CDR1 SGHDT and CDR2 YYEEEE. V shed 4 bases, J shed 4 bases, and the junction held 5 bases outside the gene matches. This CDR3 contains 15 residues. For the CDR3, the DNA is TGTGCCAGCAGCATCGGACTAGCGGGAACAGAGACCCAGTACTTC. Translation gives CASSIGLAGTETQYF.

This chain links TRBV10-3 with TRBJ2-6, with TRBD1 matching 7 bases. This CDR3 spans 16 amino acids. The V segment lost 10 bases and the J segment 4 bases; nucleotides outside the gene matches: 13. Germline values: CDR1 ENHRY, CDR2 SYGVKD. The CDR3 nucleotides read TGTGCCACCGGACGACAGGGTATGGGAGGGGCCAACGTCCTGACTTTC. Its translation is CATGRQGMGGANVLTF.

This clone occurred once. The rearrangement uses TRBV12-5 and TRBJ1-2; 9 bases match TRBD1. V lost 0 bases, J lost 4 bases, and 9 bases stayed unmatched. Germline assignment: CDR1 LGHNT and CDR2 FRNRAP. The CDR3 consists of 17 residues. Here the CDR3 DNA reads TGTGCTAGTGGTTTGGTAATCAGGGACAGGGCCTTCTATGGCTACACCTTC. Its translation is CASGLVIRDRAFYGYTF. Drawing the rest from reference TRBV12-5 and TRBJ1-2, the complete variable domain is DARVTQTPRHKVTEMGQEVTMRCQPILGHNTVFWYRQTMMQGLELLAYFRNRAPLDDSGMPKDRFSAEMPDATLATLKIQPSEPRDSAVYFCASGLVIRDRAFYGYTFGSGTRLTVV.